One sample yielded the 13 T cell receptor beta chains listed below, sequenced in a study of PD-1 blockade in classical Hodgkin lymphoma. Relapse after autologous stem cell transplantation occurred in every patient, and brentuximab vedotin exposure varied. The assay was immunoSEQ multiplex PCR, and TCRdb's table has in-frame clones only and misses some. The sample contains some 16,000 clones, approximately 60% of which appear only once. The sequenced sample was peripheral blood mononuclear cells (PBMCs), obtained before the second cycle of nivolumab. All receptors come from a human donor with classical Hodgkin lymphoma.

This clone was seen once. The rearrangement links TRBV6-1 to TRBJ2-5; D is unclear. Trimming removed 7 bases at V and 5 bases at J, with 8 bases between. The CDR3 runs to 11 residues. Germline V gene lookup returns CDR1 MNHNS and CDR2 SASEGT. CDR3 loop: CASTKGETQYF. CDR3 DNA: TGTGCCAGCACAAAAGGGGAGACCCAGTACTTC.

CDR3 coding DNA: TGTGCCAGCGGTCCAGGGGGCTACAATGAGCAGTTCTTC. Its translation is CASGPGGYNEQFF. This rearrangement joins TRBV19 to TRBJ2-1; 7 bases map to TRBD1. This CDR3 comprises 13 residues. Germline CDR1 and CDR2: LNHDA and SQIVND (reference sequence). V lost 9 bases, J lost 3 bases, and 5 bases stayed unmatched.

Comment on this clone: An end of the junction does not agree with germline; a read error may underlie this. This chain connects TRBV6-5 to TRBJ1-3; D ambiguous. The CDR3 length is 16 residues. Germline V gene data show CDR1 as MNHEY and CDR2 as SVGAGI. This chain's CDR3 is CASSYSFEASGNTIYF. The CDR3 nucleotides are TGTGCCAGCAGTTACTCTTTTGAGGCCTCTGGTAACACCATATATTTT.

The chain couples TRBV10-3 to TRBJ2-6, with a weak D call TRBD1 (6 bases). CDR1 is ENHRY and CDR2 is SYGVKD in the germline V gene. V was clipped by 9 bases and J by 0 bases, with 6 bases between them. This CDR3 has 13 residues. CDR3: CAMGASGANVLTF. The CDR3 DNA sequence: TGTGCCATGGGGGCCTCTGGGGCCAACGTCCTGACTTTC.

The CDR3 spells CASSFIGSSHSYEQYF. The CDR3 DNA is TGTGCCAGCAGTTTCATAGGATCCAGCCACTCCTACGAGCAGTACTTC. The chain uses TRBV28 and TRBJ2-7; D is uncertain. Per the germline V gene, CDR1 is MDHEN and CDR2 is SYDVKM. This CDR3 has 16 amino acids. V was cut by 3 bases and J by 0 bases, with 15 bases left in between.

J is TRBJ1-1 and V is TRBV7-9; D is uncertain. Germline CDR1 SEHNR, CDR2 FQNEAQ (reference sequence). V lost 5 bases to trimming and J lost 3 bases, with 19 bases between them. The length of the CDR3 is 16 residues. CDR3 residues: CASSPPAVGADTEAFF. For the CDR3, the DNA is TGTGCCAGCAGCCCTCCCGCGGTGGGCGCGGACACTGAAGCTTTCTTT.

The chain uses TRBV27 and TRBJ1-6; D not resolved. CDR3 length equals 14 residues. Germline CDR1 reads MNHEY; CDR2 reads SMNVEV (reference sequence). Trimming took 0 bases from V and 7 from J, leaving 7 bases between them. CDR3 in DNA: TGTGCCAGCAGTTTATCTCCCCAGAATTCACCCCTCCACTTT. Protein sequence: CASSLSPQNSPLHF.

V and J are TRBV2 and TRBJ1-2; 9 bases match TRBD1. Germline CDR1 and CDR2: SNHLY and FYNNEI. The CDR3 is 15 residues long. J lost 4 bases, V lost 1 base, and 4 bases had no gene match. The CDR3 here is CASSEGGTGRYGYTF. The CDR3 DNA follows: TGTGCCAGCAGTGAAGGGGGGACAGGGCGCTATGGCTACACCTTC.

V is TRBV28 and J is TRBJ1-1; D perhaps matches TRBD1 (6 bases). V was pared by 7 bases and J by 5 bases, with 20 bases between. Germline CDR1 reads MDHEN; CDR2 reads SYDVKM. CDR3 length equals 15 residues. The CDR3 DNA follows: TGTGCCAGCACTTTCCTGGGCAGGGGAGGGACTGAAGCTTTCTTT. Translated: CASTFLGRGGTEAFF.

In DNA, the CDR3 is TGCAGCGTTGCGGGGCAGAGCTCCTACAATGAGCAGTTCTTC. Translating gives CSVAGQSSYNEQFF. The chain uses TRBV29-1 and TRBJ2-1; D assignment may be TRBD1 or TRBD2 (5 bases each). The germline V gene encodes CDR1 SQVTM and CDR2 ANQGSEA. Trimming removed 4 bases from V and 0 bases from J, with 10 bases in between. The CDR3 extends over 14 amino acids.

This clone was seen a few times. V usage is TRBV2 and J usage is TRBJ2-2, with D perhaps matching TRBD2 (6 bases). Germline V gives CDR1 SNHLY, CDR2 FYNNEI. The CDR3 is 14 residues long. The V end was cut by 8 bases, the J end by 3 bases, with 13 bases between. This chain's CDR3 is CASGNGRYTGELFF. DNA of the CDR3: TGTGCCAGCGGCAACGGGAGATACACCGGGGAGCTGTTTTTT.

J is TRBJ2-7 and V is TRBV29-1; 8 bases line up with TRBD2. This CDR3 has 16 residues. Trimming at V came to 0 bases and at J to 4 bases, leaving 11 bases not matched to a gene. Germline CDR1 reads SQVTM; CDR2 reads ANQGSEA. This CDR3 is CSVEDRASGSRYEQYF. The CDR3 DNA reads TGCAGCGTTGAAGATCGAGCAAGCGGGAGCCGATACGAGCAGTACTTC.

This chain joins TRBV27 and TRBJ2-7; 9 bases agree with TRBD1. Germline V CDR1 and CDR2: MNHEY, SMNVEV (reference sequence). The CDR3 sequence is 14 residues long. V shed 4 bases and J 5 bases; nucleotides not matched to a gene: 6. As DNA, the CDR3 is TGTGCCAGCAGTTGGGTGGACAGGGGCGACGAGCAGTACTTC. Translated: CASSWVDRGDEQYF.